The TCR beta chain described here comes from a study of cytomegalovirus exposure and HLA in healthy donors. Whole-study results and caveats: In a later analysis, V- and J-gene trimming of beta chains associated with a DCLRE1C missense variant, replicated independently. Reportedly, cytomegalovirus status was diagnosed with high sensitivity and specificity.

Turning to this clone: As yet, its antigen is unknown.

Researchers ran the PCR with 60 Vbeta and 13 Jbeta primers. The table came from immunoSEQ multiplex PCR; TCRdb's copy has only in-frame clones and leaves some out. Among approximately 110,000 clones listed, nearly 80% were seen once. The TCR originated in a man younger than 45 in good health and CMV-seronegative. The sequencing input was PBMCs.

Here the CDR3 DNA reads TGTGCCAGCAGTCTAAGGACTAGCGGGAGGCTTGGAGATACGCAGTATTTT. Protein: CASSLRTSGRLGDTQYF. The rearrangement uses TRBV28 and TRBJ2-3; 14 nucleotides match TRBD2. Germline V gives CDR1 MDHEN, CDR2 SYDVKM. The length of the CDR3 is 17 residues. The J segment lost 5 bases and the V segment lost 5 bases, leaving 9 bases of the junction unmatched.